The 4 T cell receptor beta chains below come from one sample, sequenced in a study of blood T cell repertoires in COVID-19. Generated by immunoSEQ multiplex PCR, the TCRdb table keeps only in-frame clones and is missing some. The sample has 250,000 to 300,000 clones; around 80% are singletons. Sample: peripheral blood. These TCRs come from a man at least 80 years old with acute or convalescent COVID-19.

The genes are TRBV6-5 and TRBJ2-5; 9 bases are shared with TRBD2. The germline gives CDR1 MNHEY, CDR2 SVGAGI. Losses at the gene ends were 11 bases for V and 2 bases for J; bases not matched to a gene: 9. This CDR3 is built from 14 residues. This CDR3 is CASRPSGTQETQYF. The CDR3 nucleotides are TGTGCCTCCAGACCTAGCGGGACTCAAGAGACCCAGTACTTC.

The gene calls are TRBV2 and TRBJ1-2; 7 nucleotides match TRBD1. From germline, CDR1 is SNHLY and CDR2 FYNNEI. There are 13 residues in the CDR3. With 9 bases clipped from V and 2 bases from J, the junction kept 6 bases outside the gene matches. CDR3 region: CARQGPSNYGYTF. The CDR3 nucleotides are TGTGCCAGACAGGGGCCGTCGAACTATGGCTACACCTTC.

The V and J genes are TRBV19 and TRBJ2-3; a weak D match, TRBD2 (6 bases). The CDR3 spans 14 residues. V was pared by 8 bases and J by 4 bases, with 16 bases between. Germline assignment: CDR1 LNHDA and CDR2 SQIVND (reference sequence). DNA for the CDR3: TGTGCCAGTGGGACTGCCGCGGTCCCAGATACGCAGTATTTT. Translation gives CASGTAAVPDTQYF.

This chain joins TRBV29-1 and TRBJ2-7; a possible D gene is TRBD2 (6 bases). The germline V gene has CDR1 SQVTM and CDR2 ANQGSEA. The CDR3 contains 12 residues. V was cut by 7 bases and J by 6 bases, with 16 bases left in between. CDR3 sequence: CSAKLGRLEQYF. Written as DNA, the CDR3 is TGCAGCGCCAAACTTGGGAGGCTCGAGCAGTACTTC.